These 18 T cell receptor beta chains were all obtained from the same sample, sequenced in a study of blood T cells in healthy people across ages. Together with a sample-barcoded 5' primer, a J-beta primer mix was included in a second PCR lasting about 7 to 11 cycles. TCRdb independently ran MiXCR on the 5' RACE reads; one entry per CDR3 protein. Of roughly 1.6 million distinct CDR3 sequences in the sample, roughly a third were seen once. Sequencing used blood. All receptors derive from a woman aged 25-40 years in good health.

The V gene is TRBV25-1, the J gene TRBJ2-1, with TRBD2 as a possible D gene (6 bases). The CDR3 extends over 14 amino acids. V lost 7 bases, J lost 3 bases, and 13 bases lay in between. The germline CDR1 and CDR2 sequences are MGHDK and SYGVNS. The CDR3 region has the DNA TGTGCCAGCAAAGGGGACTGGGACTACAATGAGCAGTTCTTC. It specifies CASKGDWDYNEQFF.

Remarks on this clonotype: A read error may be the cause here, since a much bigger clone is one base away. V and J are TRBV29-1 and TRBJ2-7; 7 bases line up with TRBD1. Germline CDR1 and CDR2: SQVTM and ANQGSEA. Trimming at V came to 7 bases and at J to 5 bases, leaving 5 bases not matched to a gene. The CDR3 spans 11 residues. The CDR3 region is CSAGTVHEQYF. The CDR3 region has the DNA TGCAGCGCTGGGACAGTACACGAGCAGTACTTC.

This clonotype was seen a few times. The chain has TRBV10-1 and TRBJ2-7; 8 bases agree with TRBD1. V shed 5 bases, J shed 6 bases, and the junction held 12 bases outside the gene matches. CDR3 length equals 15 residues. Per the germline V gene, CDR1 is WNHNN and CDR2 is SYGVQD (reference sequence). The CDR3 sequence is CASSFPDRANAEQYF. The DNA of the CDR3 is TGCGCCAGCAGTTTTCCGGACAGGGCAAACGCCGAGCAGTACTTC.

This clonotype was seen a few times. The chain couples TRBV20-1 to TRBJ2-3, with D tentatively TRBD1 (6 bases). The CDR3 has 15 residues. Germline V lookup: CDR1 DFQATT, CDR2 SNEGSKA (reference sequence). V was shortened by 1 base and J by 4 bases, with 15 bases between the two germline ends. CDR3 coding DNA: TGCAGTGCTAGAGCGGGCTACAGGGTTTCAGATACGCAGTATTTT. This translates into CSARAGYRVSDTQYF.

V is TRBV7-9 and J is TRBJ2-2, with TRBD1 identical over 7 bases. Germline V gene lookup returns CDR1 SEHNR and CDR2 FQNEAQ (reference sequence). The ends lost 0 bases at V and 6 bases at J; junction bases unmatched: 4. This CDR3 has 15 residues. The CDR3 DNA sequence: TGTGCCAGCAGCTTAGCGGACAGGATCTCCGGGGAGCTGTTTTTT. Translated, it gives CASSLADRISGELFF. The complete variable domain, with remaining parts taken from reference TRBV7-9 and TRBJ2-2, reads DTGVSQNPRHKITKRGQNVTFRCDPISEHNRLYWYRQTLGQGPEFLTYFQNEAQLEKSRLLSDRFSAERPKGSFSTLEIQRTEQGDSAMYLCASSLADRISGELFFGEGSRLTVL.

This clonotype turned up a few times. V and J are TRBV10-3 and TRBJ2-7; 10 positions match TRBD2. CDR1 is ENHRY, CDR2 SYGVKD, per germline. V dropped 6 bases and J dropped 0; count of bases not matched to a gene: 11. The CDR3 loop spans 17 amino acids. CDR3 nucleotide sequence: TGTGCCATCAGGAAGAGTTATCTAGCGGGAGCCTCCTACGAGCAGTACTTC. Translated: CAIRKSYLAGASYEQYF.

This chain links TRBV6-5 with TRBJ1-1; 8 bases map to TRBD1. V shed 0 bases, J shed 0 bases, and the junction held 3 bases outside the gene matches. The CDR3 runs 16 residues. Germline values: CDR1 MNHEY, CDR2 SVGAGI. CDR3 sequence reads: CASSYSPGGLNTEAFF. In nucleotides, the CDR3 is TGTGCCAGCAGTTACTCGCCAGGGGGCTTGAACACTGAAGCTTTCTTT.

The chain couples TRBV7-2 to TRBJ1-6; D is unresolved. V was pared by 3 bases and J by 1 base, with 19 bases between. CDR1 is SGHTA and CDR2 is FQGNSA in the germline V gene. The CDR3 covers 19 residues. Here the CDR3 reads CASSFPKVGLGSYNSPLHF. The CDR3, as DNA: TGTGCCAGCAGCTTTCCAAAGGTGGGGTTAGGGTCCTATAATTCACCCCTCCACTTT.

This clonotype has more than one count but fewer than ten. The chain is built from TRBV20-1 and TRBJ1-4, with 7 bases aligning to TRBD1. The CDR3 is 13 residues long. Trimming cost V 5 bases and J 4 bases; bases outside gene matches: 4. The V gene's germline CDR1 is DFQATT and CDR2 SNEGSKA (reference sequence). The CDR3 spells CSASDRFNEKLFF. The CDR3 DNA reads TGCAGTGCTTCGGACAGGTTTAATGAAAAACTGTTTTTT.

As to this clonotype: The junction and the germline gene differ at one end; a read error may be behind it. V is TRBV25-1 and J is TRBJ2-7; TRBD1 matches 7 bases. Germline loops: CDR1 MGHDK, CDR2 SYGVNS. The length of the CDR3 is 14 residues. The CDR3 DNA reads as TGTGCCAGCAGTGTAGGACAGGCGGCCTACGAGCAGGACTTC. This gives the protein CASSVGQAAYEQDF.

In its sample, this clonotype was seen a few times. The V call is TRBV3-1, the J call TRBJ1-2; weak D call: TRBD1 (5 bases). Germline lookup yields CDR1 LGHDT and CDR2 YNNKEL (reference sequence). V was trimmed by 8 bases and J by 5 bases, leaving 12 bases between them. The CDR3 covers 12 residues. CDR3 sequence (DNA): TGTGCCAGCGGGGGAGTTGGATATGGCTACACCTTC. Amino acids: CASGGVGYGYTF.

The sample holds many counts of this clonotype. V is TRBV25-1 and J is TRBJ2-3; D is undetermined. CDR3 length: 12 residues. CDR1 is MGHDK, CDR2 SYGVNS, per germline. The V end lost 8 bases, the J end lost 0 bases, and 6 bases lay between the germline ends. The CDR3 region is CASGSSTDTQYF. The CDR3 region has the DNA TGTGCCAGCGGCTCTAGCACAGATACGCAGTATTTT.

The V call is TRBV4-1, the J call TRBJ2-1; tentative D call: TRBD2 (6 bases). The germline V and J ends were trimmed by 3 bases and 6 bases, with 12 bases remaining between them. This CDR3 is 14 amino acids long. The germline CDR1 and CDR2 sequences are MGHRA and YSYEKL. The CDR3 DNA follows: TGCGCCAGCAGCCATCCGGGAGTCTCCAATGAGCAGTTCTTC. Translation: CASSHPGVSNEQFF.

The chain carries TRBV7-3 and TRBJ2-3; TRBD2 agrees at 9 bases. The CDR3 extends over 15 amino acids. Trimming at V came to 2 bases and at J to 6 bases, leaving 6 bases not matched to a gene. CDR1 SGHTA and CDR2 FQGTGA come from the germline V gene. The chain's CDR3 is CASSLAGGPWDTQYF. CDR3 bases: TGTGCCAGCAGCTTAGCGGGGGGGCCGTGGGATACGCAGTATTTT.

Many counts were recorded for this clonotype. CDR3 in amino acids: CASSVGTGGYNEQFF. In DNA, the CDR3 is TGCGCCAGCAGTGTTGGGACAGGGGGTTACAATGAGCAGTTCTTC. The chain recombines TRBV10-2 with TRBJ2-1; 11 bases fit TRBD1. The CDR3 totals 15 residues. V lost 4 bases and J lost 4; bases outside the gene matches: 3. CDR1 and CDR2 (germline): WSHSY, SAAADI.

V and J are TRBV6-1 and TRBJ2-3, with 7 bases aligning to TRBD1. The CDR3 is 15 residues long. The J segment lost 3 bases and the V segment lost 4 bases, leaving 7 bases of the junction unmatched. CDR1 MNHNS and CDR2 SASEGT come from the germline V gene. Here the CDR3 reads CASSALTGNTDTQYF. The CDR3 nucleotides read TGTGCCAGCAGTGCTCTGACAGGGAATACAGATACGCAGTATTTT.

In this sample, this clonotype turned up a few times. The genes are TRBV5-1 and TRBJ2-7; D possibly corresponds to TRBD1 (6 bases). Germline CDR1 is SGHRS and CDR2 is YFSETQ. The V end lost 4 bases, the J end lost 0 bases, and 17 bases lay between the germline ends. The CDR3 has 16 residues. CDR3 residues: CASSPRQVVISYEQYF. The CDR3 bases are TGCGCCAGCAGCCCCCGACAGGTGGTAATCTCCTACGAGCAGTACTTC.

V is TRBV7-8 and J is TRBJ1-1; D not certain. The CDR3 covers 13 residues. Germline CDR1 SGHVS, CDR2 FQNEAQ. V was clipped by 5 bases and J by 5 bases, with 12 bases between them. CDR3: CASSHLPKTEAFF. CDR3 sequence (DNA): TGTGCCAGCAGCCATTTACCGAAGACTGAAGCTTTCTTT.